A selection of T cell receptor beta chains follows, all from one sample in a study of post-analysis software for immune sequencing data. Each CDR3 protein is one row after TCRdb ran MiXCR on the PCR reads. The data show 600,000 to 750,000 distinct CDR3 sequences, approximately 59% seen once. Sequencing was performed on blood. Source of these receptors: a girl aged 2 to 10 with multiple sclerosis. Both conserved end residues are part of each CDR3. Fields, in order: D gene, clone size, V gene, J gene, CDR3 DNA, CDR3 protein. A D gene is named only where the DNA matches it firmly. Size is stated for part of the rows, as once, few or many counts, or as a class when the clone is expanded.

d_gene: NA; abundance: NA; v_gene: TRBV20-1; j_gene: TRBJ2-1; CDR3nt: TGCAGTGCTAGAGACTTAAACAATGAGCAGTTCTTC; CDR3aa: CSARDLNNEQFF
d_gene: TRBD1; abundance: NA; v_gene: TRBV13; j_gene: TRBJ2-1; CDR3nt: TGTGCCAGCAGCTCTAACAGGGGGGCCAATGAGCAGTTCTTC; CDR3aa: CASSSNRGANEQFF
d_gene: NA; abundance: NA; v_gene: TRBV6-5; j_gene: TRBJ2-1; CDR3nt: TGTGCCAGCAGTTACCTCGCGACTGGGAGGATAAATGAGCAGTTCTTC; CDR3aa: CASSYLATGRINEQFF
d_gene: TRBD2; abundance: NA; v_gene: TRBV12-3/TRBV12-4; j_gene: TRBJ2-3; CDR3nt: TGTGCCAGCAGTTTACTAGCGGGGGACCGCACAGGTACGCAGTATTTT; CDR3aa: CASSLLAGDRTGTQYF
d_gene: NA; abundance: NA; v_gene: TRBV4-1; j_gene: TRBJ1-1; CDR3nt: TGCGCCAGCAGCCCACGCCTTACAGTGGGACACGGGAGTGCTGAAGCTTTCTTT; CDR3aa: CASSPRLTVGHGSAEAFF
d_gene: NA; abundance: NA; v_gene: TRBV20-1; j_gene: TRBJ2-1; CDR3nt: TGCAGCGCTAGAGGTGGGCAGGGGTTCTACAACGAGCAGTTCTTC; CDR3aa: CSARGGQGFYNEQFF
d_gene: NA; abundance: NA; v_gene: TRBV29-1; j_gene: TRBJ2-1; CDR3nt: TGCAGCGTTGAAGATTTACCGTACAATGAGCAGTTCTTC; CDR3aa: CSVEDLPYNEQFF
d_gene: TRBD2; abundance: once; v_gene: TRBV7-2; j_gene: TRBJ2-1; CDR3nt: TGTGCCAGCAGCTTAGTGCTAAGCGGGATAAACAATGAGCAGTTCTTC; CDR3aa: CASSLVLSGINNEQFF
d_gene: NA; abundance: NA; v_gene: TRBV4-1; j_gene: TRBJ2-1; CDR3nt: TGCGCCAGCAGCCAATGGCCATGGGGCGGGTCCTACAATGAGCAGTTCTTC; CDR3aa: CASSQWPWGGSYNEQFF
d_gene: TRBD2; abundance: NA; v_gene: TRBV7-2; j_gene: TRBJ2-3; CDR3nt: TGTGCCAGCAGCTTAAAACTAGCGGGGGGAAGCACAGATACGCAGTATTTT; CDR3aa: CASSLKLAGGSTDTQYF